These 25 T cell receptor beta chains were all obtained from the same sample, sequenced in a study of human T cells and chemical hapten exposure. Documented time point: patch test 1, 2 weeks after DPC sensitization. Stated treatment: therapeutic diphenylcyclopropenone sensitization with weekly scalp DPC. TCRdb ran MiXCR on the RACE reads and lists one entry per CDR3 protein. This sample has around 69,000 distinct CDR3 sequences; around 10% occur once, and the top ten carry 3% to 3.5%. Here the sequenced sample was whole blood, taken in connection with sensitization to the hapten diphenylcyclopropenone (DPC). Receptor source: a woman in her thirties or forties with alopecia areata. Some clones in this sample may be carry-over from other donors' samples.

This clonotype was picked up many times. The chain uses TRBV4-1 and TRBJ2-3; 8 nucleotides match TRBD1. This CDR3 has 16 residues. CDR1 and CDR2 (germline): MGHRA, YSYEKL. V was clipped by 1 base and J by 3 bases; unmatched bases: 6. In DNA, the CDR3 is TGCGCCAGCAGCCAAGCAGGGGGCGGCAGGACAGATACGCAGTATTTT. Encoded protein: CASSQAGGGRTDTQYF.

This clonotype was recorded at least ten times. The chain employs TRBV7-9 and TRBJ2-6, with D possibly being TRBD1 (6 bases). Germline V lookup: CDR1 SEHNR, CDR2 FQNEAQ (reference sequence). This CDR3 spans 21 amino acids. With 5 bases removed from V and 0 bases from J, the gap between germline ends came to 26 bases. The DNA for the CDR3 is TGTGCCAGCAGCCGCCAATCCGGGACAACGATGATGAGCTCTGGGGCCAACGTCCTGACTTTC. Its protein is CASSRQSGTTMMSSGANVLTF.

This clonotype was seen at least ten times. This chain joins TRBV10-1 and TRBJ2-5; D might be TRBD1 (6 bases). The CDR3 runs to 15 residues. Trimming cost V 6 bases and J 5 bases, with 19 bases left between them. Germline V gives CDR1 WNHNN, CDR2 SYGVQD (reference sequence). DNA of the CDR3: TGCGCCAGCAGCGCACAGGGTAGGCCCTCGGAGACCCAGTACTTC. This encodes CASSAQGRPSETQYF.

The rearrangement joins TRBV5-6 to TRBJ2-5; 11 nucleotides align to TRBD2. V lost 4 bases to trimming and J lost 1 base; unmatched junction nucleotides: 6. CDR1 is SGHDT, CDR2 YYEEEE, per germline. This CDR3 is 16 amino acids long. The CDR3 loop is CASSPFLAGGQETQYF. CDR3 nucleotides: TGTGCCAGCAGCCCTTTCCTAGCGGGGGGCCAAGAGACCCAGTACTTC.

This clonotype showed up many times. The chain uses TRBV12-3 or TRBV12-4 and TRBJ1-6, with 7 bases aligning to TRBD1. The V gene end was trimmed by 6 bases and the J gene end by 8 bases; junction bases not matched to a gene: 16. The CDR3 has 17 residues. Here the CDR3 DNA reads TGTGCCAGCAGAAGCCACGGGACAGCCATTAACCATTCACCCCTCCACTTT. Translated: CASRSHGTAINHSPLHF.

This clonotype has a count of ten or more. V is TRBV7-9 and J is TRBJ2-7; TRBD2 might be the D (6 bases). The CDR3 contains 12 residues. Trimming cost V 6 bases and J 11 bases, with 17 bases left between them. Germline CDR1 SEHNR, CDR2 FQNEAQ (reference sequence). The CDR3 loop is CASSSTGGREYF. DNA of the CDR3: TGTGCCAGCAGTTCCACAGGAGGGCGCGAGTACTTC. The entire variable domain, with the rest obtained from reference TRBV7-9 and TRBJ2-7, is as follows: DTGVSQNPRHKITKRGQNVTFRCDPISEHNRLYWYRQTLGQGPEFLTYFQNEAQLEKSRLLSDRFSAERPKGSFSTLEIQRTEQGDSAMYLCASSSTGGREYFGPGTRLTVT.

This clonotype was detected many times. The chain has TRBV2 and TRBJ1-2, with 9 nucleotides matching TRBD1. CDR3 size: 15 residues. CDR1 is SNHLY, CDR2 FYNNEI, per germline. J was trimmed by 6 bases and V by 6 bases; bases with no gene match: 11. DNA for the CDR3: TGTGCCAGCAGGCGGGACAGGGCCCCTTATCATGGCTACACCTTC. Encoded protein: CASRRDRAPYHGYTF.

The table lists this clonotype with many counts. The chain combines TRBV11-2 with TRBJ2-7; D may correspond to TRBD1 or TRBD2 (6 bases each). Germline CDR1 is SGHAT and CDR2 is FQNNGV. V dropped 5 bases and J dropped 5 bases, with 19 bases sitting between them. The CDR3 totals 15 residues. The CDR3 region has the DNA TGTGCCAGCAGCCCCCGGAATTTACGGGGGCACGAGCAGTACTTC. This translates into CASSPRNLRGHEQYF. Full variable domain (rest looked up from reference TRBV11-2 and TRBJ2-7): EAGVAQSPRYKIIEKRQSVAFWCNPISGHATLYWYQQILGQGPKLLIQFQNNGVVDDSQLPKDRFSAERLKGVDSTLKIQPAKLEDSAVYLCASSPRNLRGHEQYFGPGTRLTVT.

A word on this clonotype: One junction end disagrees with the germline gene, perhaps due to a read error. The chain uses TRBV7-2 and TRBJ2-6, with TRBD1 identical over 9 bases. The germline V gene has CDR1 SGHTA and CDR2 FQGNSA. The CDR3 has 16 amino acids. For the CDR3, the DNA is TGTTCCAGCAGCTTGGGGACAGGGACTGGGGCCAACGTCCTGACTTTC. It is translated as CSSSLGTGTGANVLTF.

This clonotype was counted at least ten times. The chain links TRBV6-1 to TRBJ2-2, with D unclear. Germline CDR1 reads MNHNS; CDR2 reads SASEGT. This CDR3 is built from 13 residues. Trimming cost V 4 bases and J 4 bases, with 7 bases left between them. The chain's CDR3 is CASSATSTGELFF. The CDR3 DNA is TGTGCCAGCAGTGCGACTTCCACCGGGGAGCTGTTTTTT.

The rearrangement joins TRBV30 to TRBJ2-3, with D unclear. The CDR3 runs to 11 residues. The V gene lost 4 bases and the J gene lost 2 bases, with 4 bases spanning the gap. Germline V gene data show CDR1 as GTSNPN and CDR2 as SVGIG (reference sequence). CDR3: CAWTNTDTQYF. CDR3 sequence (DNA): TGTGCCTGGACTAACACAGATACGCAGTATTTT.

This clonotype came up a few times. The gene calls are TRBV18 and TRBJ1-5; 8 nucleotides match TRBD1. This CDR3 is 16 amino acids long. Germline V gene data show CDR1 as KGHSH and CDR2 as LQKENI. J was trimmed by 4 bases and V by 5 bases; bases with no gene match: 10. The CDR3 protein is CASSSGRQGWNQPQHF. The CDR3 DNA follows: TGTGCCAGCTCATCTGGGAGACAGGGGTGGAATCAGCCCCAGCATTTT.

This clonotype was found once. In DNA form, the CDR3 reads TGTGCCAGCAGCGCTCTACAGGGGACATGGGACAATGAGCAGTTCTTC. Its protein product is CASSALQGTWDNEQFF. This chain connects TRBV9 to TRBJ2-1; 7 bases align to TRBD1. This CDR3 comprises 16 residues. The germline CDR1 and CDR2 sequences are SGDLS and YYNGEE. V gave up 3 bases and J gave up 5 bases; unmatched junction bases: 11.

In this sample, this clonotype turned up many times. The chain links TRBV6-1 to TRBJ2-3; D unresolved. The V end lost 6 bases, the J end lost 6 bases, and 4 bases lay between the germline ends. Germline V gene sequence: CDR1 MNHNS, CDR2 SASEGT. This CDR3 has 10 amino acids. The CDR3: CASRWDTQYF. Here the CDR3 DNA reads TGTGCCAGCAGGTGGGATACGCAGTATTTT.

By share, this clonotype counts as medium-sized. J is TRBJ2-7 and V is TRBV29-1; 8 bases are shared with TRBD1. V lost 7 bases and J lost 1; bases outside the gene matches: 3. CDR3 size: 12 residues. Germline V gives CDR1 SQVTM, CDR2 ANQGSEA. CDR3 in DNA: TGCAGCGGCGGACAGGGTTCCTACGAGCAGTACTTC. This encodes CSGGQGSYEQYF.

V is TRBV29-1 and J is TRBJ1-5; tentative D call: TRBD1 (5 bases). Per the germline V gene, CDR1 is SQVTM and CDR2 is ANQGSEA. V lost 6 bases to trimming and J lost 5 bases, with 14 bases between them. The CDR3 sequence is 13 residues long. The DNA of the CDR3 is TGCAGCGTCCAAGACAGCCGTGATCAGCCCCAGCATTTT. This encodes CSVQDSRDQPQHF.

This clonotype came up many times. This sequence joins TRBV7-9 and TRBJ2-7; 8 bases are shared with TRBD1. The CDR3 sequence is 15 residues long. J lost 5 bases, V lost 5 bases, and 11 bases had no gene match. The germline gives CDR1 SEHNR, CDR2 FQNEAQ (reference sequence). DNA of the CDR3: TGTGCCAGCAGCATCCGGACAGGGCCGGGTGACGAGCAGTACTTC. It translates to CASSIRTGPGDEQYF.

Many counts were recorded for this clonotype. The CDR3 DNA sequence: TGTGCCAGCAGCCAAGCACAGGGGTATGGCTACACCTTC. It translates to CASSQAQGYGYTF. This chain links TRBV14 with TRBJ1-2, with 7 bases aligning to TRBD1. The junction had 1 base not matched to a gene; V was cut back by 1 base and J by 5 bases. This CDR3 is built from 13 residues. Per the germline V gene, CDR1 is SGHDN and CDR2 is FVKESK.

At least ten counts were recorded for this clonotype. V and J are TRBV13 and TRBJ1-6; a possible D gene is TRBD1 (6 bases). Trimming left V 4 bases short and J 10 bases short, with 20 bases between. CDR1 is PRHDT, CDR2 FYEKMQ, per germline (reference sequence). The CDR3 spans 16 residues. The CDR3 DNA is TGTGCCAGCAGCTCGCAGCCCGGGACACTGGGATCACCCCTCCACTTT. Its protein product is CASSSQPGTLGSPLHF.

The CDR3 coding sequence is TGCAGTGCTGTACAGGGACACCTTAATCAGCCCCAGCATTTT. Protein: CSAVQGHLNQPQHF. V usage is TRBV20-1 and J usage is TRBJ1-5; perhaps TRBD1 as D (6 bases). Trimming stripped 5 bases from V and 4 bases from J, with 15 bases between. This CDR3 contains 14 residues. CDR1 DFQATT and CDR2 SNEGSKA come from the germline V gene (reference sequence).

This clonotype was found many times. The chain joins TRBV7-2 to TRBJ2-7; D ambiguous. V lost 5 bases and J 2 bases, leaving 4 bases between the germline ends. The CDR3 extends over 11 amino acids. CDR1 and CDR2 from the germline V gene are SGHTA and FQGNSA. CDR3 nucleotide sequence: TGTGCCAGCAGCGAAGCCTACGAGCAGTACTTC. It translates to CASSEAYEQYF.

Comments on this clonotype: A much larger clone differs by one base, so this may be a read error. The chain combines TRBV11-2 with TRBJ2-7; 14 nucleotides match TRBD2. Germline values: CDR1 SGHAT, CDR2 FQNNGV. The CDR3 length is 18 residues. The CDR3 sequence is CVSSPTSGGASRSYEQYF. The CDR3 nucleotides read TGTGTCAGCAGCCCGACTAGCGGGGGGGCCTCAAGATCATACGAGCAGTACTTC.

This clonotype came up a few times. The V call is TRBV11-1, the J call TRBJ2-1; D is possibly TRBD2 (6 bases). Trimming removed 6 bases from V and 9 bases from J, with 18 bases in between. The CDR3 loop spans 14 amino acids. CDR1 and CDR2 (germline): SGHAT, FQDESV (reference sequence). CDR3 amino acids: CASSPRFAGTEQFF. CDR3 DNA sequence: TGTGCCAGCAGTCCAAGGTTTGCGGGGACTGAGCAGTTCTTC.

Of note for this clonotype: Given a much more abundant clone one base away, this may be a read error. J is TRBJ1-2 and V is TRBV12-3 or TRBV12-4; D possibly corresponds to TRBD1 (6 bases). This CDR3 spans 16 amino acids. As DNA, the CDR3 is TGTGCCAGCAGTCCGACCGACTGGGGGCCCAACTATGGCCACACCTTC. It encodes CASSPTDWGPNYGHTF.

V usage is TRBV7-2 and J usage is TRBJ1-2, with 7 bases matching TRBD1. V shed 4 bases and J 4 bases; nucleotides not matched to a gene: 15. The CDR3 has 17 amino acids. CDR1 SGHTA and CDR2 FQGNSA come from the germline V gene. The CDR3 loop reads CASSSRPGQTMFYGYTF. The CDR3 coding sequence is TGTGCCAGCAGCTCCCGACCGGGACAGACCATGTTCTATGGCTACACCTTC.